The present T cell receptor beta chain was sequenced within a study of blood T cell repertoires in COVID-19. At the level of the study: From T cells, B-cell-depleted T cells, or PBMCs came the material, which was cDNA or gDNA.

This CDR3 contains 16 residues. Germline CDR1 is SEHNR and CDR2 is FQNEAQ (reference sequence). V lost 4 bases and J lost 6; bases outside the gene matches: 12. Profiling relied on immunoSEQ multiplex PCR, and the TCRdb table lists in-frame clones only, not all of them. Among 20,000 to 25,000 clones listed, roughly 75% were seen once. The gene calls are TRBV7-9 and TRBJ1-2, with 9 bases fitting TRBD1. The sequence was obtained from a man in his sixties with active COVID-19. The sample taken for sequencing was peripheral blood. This CDR3 is CASSSGTGFGWDGYTF. The CDR3 DNA is TGTGCCAGCAGCTCTGGGACAGGGTTTGGATGGGATGGCTACACCTTC.